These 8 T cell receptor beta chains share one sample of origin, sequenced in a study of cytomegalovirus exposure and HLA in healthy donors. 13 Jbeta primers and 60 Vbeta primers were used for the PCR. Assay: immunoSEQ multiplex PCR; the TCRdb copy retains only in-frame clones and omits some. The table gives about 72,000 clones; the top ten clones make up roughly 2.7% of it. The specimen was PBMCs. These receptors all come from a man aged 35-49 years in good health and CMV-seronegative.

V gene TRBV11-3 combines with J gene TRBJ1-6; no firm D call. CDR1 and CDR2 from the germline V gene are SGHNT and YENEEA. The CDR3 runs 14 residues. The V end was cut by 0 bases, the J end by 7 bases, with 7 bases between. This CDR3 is CASSLEGRNSPLHF. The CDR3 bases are TGTGCCAGCAGCTTAGAGGGCAGGAATTCACCCCTCCACTTT.

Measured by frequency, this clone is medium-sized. CDR3 protein: CASSEAGGTDTQYF. CDR3 coding DNA: TGTGCCAGCAGTGAAGCGGGGGGCACAGATACGCAGTATTTT. The chain joins TRBV6-4 to TRBJ2-3, with 8 bases lining up with TRBD2. The CDR3 totals 14 residues. Germline V lookup: CDR1 MRHNA, CDR2 SNTAGT. Trimming cost V 3 bases and J 1 base; bases outside gene matches: 0.

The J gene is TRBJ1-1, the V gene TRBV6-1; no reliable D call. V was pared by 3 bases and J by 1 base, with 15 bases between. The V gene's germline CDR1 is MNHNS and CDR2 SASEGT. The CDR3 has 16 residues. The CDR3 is CASSDQAQVSNTEAFF. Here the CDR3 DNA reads TGTGCCAGCAGTGACCAGGCCCAGGTCTCGAACACTGAAGCTTTCTTT.

Here the CDR3 DNA reads TGTGCCAGCAGCTTAGAAGGCGGGGGGGAGTACAATGAGCAGTTCTTC. This gives the protein CASSLEGGGEYNEQFF. The V and J genes are TRBV11-3 and TRBJ2-1; 9 bases are a match to TRBD2. With V trimmed by 0 bases and J by 4 bases, 4 bases remained unmatched. Looked up from germline, CDR1 is SGHNT and CDR2 is YENEEA. The CDR3 loop spans 16 amino acids.

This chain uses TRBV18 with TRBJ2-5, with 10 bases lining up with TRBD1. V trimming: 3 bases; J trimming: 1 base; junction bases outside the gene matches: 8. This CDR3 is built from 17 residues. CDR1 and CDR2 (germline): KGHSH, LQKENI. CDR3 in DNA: TGTGCCAGCTCACCCGTCCTAAGGGACAGGGGCCAAGAGACCCAGTACTTC. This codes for CASSPVLRDRGQETQYF.

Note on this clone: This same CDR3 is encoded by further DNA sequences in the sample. The CDR3 loop reads CASSPGGETQYF. CDR3 DNA: TGTGCCAGCTCACCAGGCGGGGAGACCCAGTACTTC. V usage is TRBV18 and J usage is TRBJ2-5, with a weak D call TRBD2 (5 bases). The CDR3 consists of 12 residues. Trimming removed 2 bases at V and 5 bases at J, with 6 bases between. Per the germline V gene, CDR1 is KGHSH and CDR2 is LQKENI.

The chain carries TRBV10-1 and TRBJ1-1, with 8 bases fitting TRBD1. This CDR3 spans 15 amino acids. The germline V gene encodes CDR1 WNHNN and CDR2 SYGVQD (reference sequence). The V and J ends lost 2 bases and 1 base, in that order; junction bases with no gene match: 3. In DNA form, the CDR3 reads TGCGCCAGCAGTGAGGACAGGGGAACGAACACTGAAGCTTTCTTT. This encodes CASSEDRGTNTEAFF.

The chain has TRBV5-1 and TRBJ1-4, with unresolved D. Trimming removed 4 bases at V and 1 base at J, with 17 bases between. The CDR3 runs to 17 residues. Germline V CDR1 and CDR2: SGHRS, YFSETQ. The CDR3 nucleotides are TGCGCCAGCAGCCGGGATTCCCAACAGAAAACTAATGAAAAACTGTTTTTT. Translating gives CASSRDSQQKTNEKLFF.